These 24 T cell receptor beta chains were sequenced from one sample in a study of control samples from healthy donors and cancer patients. Here immunoSEQ multiplex PCR was the method, and the copy in TCRdb shows in-frame clones only, minus some. The data contain around 200,000 clones, roughly 91% of them singletons. Sequencing was performed on blood. These receptors all stem from a young man in good health.

The chain has TRBV7-3 and TRBJ2-1; the D gene is possibly TRBD2 (6 bases). CDR1 and CDR2 (germline): SGHTA, FQGTGA. This CDR3 is 16 amino acids long. Trimming left V 6 bases short and J 5 bases short, with 20 bases between. CDR3 region: CASRPSERAVDNEQFF. CDR3 DNA sequence: TGTGCCAGCAGGCCATCGGAGCGGGCGGTCGACAATGAGCAGTTCTTC. Variable domain in full (rest from reference TRBV7-3 and TRBJ2-1): GAGVSQTPSNKVTEKGKYVELRCDPISGHTALYWYRQSLGQGPEFLIYFQGTGAADDSGLPNDRFFAVRPEGSVSTLKIQRTERGDSAVYLCASRPSERAVDNEQFFGPGTRLTVL.

This rearrangement joins TRBV5-4 to TRBJ2-3; the match to TRBD1 covers 10 bases. Germline assignment: CDR1 SGHNT and CDR2 YYREEE (reference sequence). This CDR3 has 15 residues. V lost 5 bases and J lost 6; bases outside the gene matches: 9. The chain's CDR3 is CASRAGTGDLDTQYF. DNA for the CDR3: TGTGCCAGCAGGGCCGGGACAGGGGACCTGGATACGCAGTATTTT.

This chain joins TRBV10-2 and TRBJ2-7; maybe TRBD1 (6 bases). Per germline, CDR1 WSHSY and CDR2 SAAADI. The CDR3 has 14 amino acids. The ends were cut back, 5 bases at V and 2 bases at J, with 13 bases in the middle. The CDR3 DNA is TGCGCCAGCAGTAGGGGGATGGGGGCCTACGAGCAGTACTTC. This translates into CASSRGMGAYEQYF.

This rearrangement joins TRBV28 to TRBJ2-7, with a possible D match to TRBD2 (6 bases). From germline, CDR1 is MDHEN and CDR2 SYDVKM. CDR3 length: 13 amino acids. The V gene lost 7 bases and the J gene lost 7 bases, with 17 bases spanning the gap. The CDR3 protein is CASTDPGVREQYF. CDR3 bases: TGTGCCAGCACCGACCCGGGGGTTAGGGAGCAGTACTTC.

CDR3 coding DNA: TGTGCCATTCCGGGCCCAGGGAACACTGAAGCTTTCTTT. Its translation: CAIPGPGNTEAFF. The chain uses TRBV6-5 and TRBJ1-1; D gene uncertain. Germline V CDR1 and CDR2: MNHEY, SVGAGI. This CDR3 contains 13 residues. V was clipped by 10 bases and J by 1 base, with 13 bases between them.

This chain uses TRBV28 with TRBJ2-2; TRBD1 matches at 7 bases. The V gene's germline CDR1 is MDHEN and CDR2 SYDVKM. V was clipped by 8 bases and J by 5 bases; unmatched bases: 2. The CDR3 is 12 amino acids. This chain's CDR3 is CASRQGTGELFF. The CDR3 DNA reads TGTGCCAGCCGACAGGGTACCGGGGAGCTGTTTTTT. Full variable domain (remainder filled in from reference TRBV28 and TRBJ2-2): DVKVTQSSRYLVKRTGEKVFLECVQDMDHENMFWYRQDPGLGLRLIYFSYDVKMKEKGDIPEGYSVSREKKERFSLILESASTNQTSMYLCASRQGTGELFFGEGSRLTVL.

This rearrangement joins TRBV10-3 to TRBJ2-7, with TRBD1 as a possible D gene (6 bases). The CDR3 spans 17 residues. Germline CDR1 reads ENHRY; CDR2 reads SYGVKD. The germline V and J ends were trimmed by 1 base and 2 bases, with 18 bases remaining between them. The CDR3 spells CAISELQGKTNPYEQYF. The DNA of the CDR3 is TGTGCCATCAGTGAGTTACAGGGTAAAACGAATCCCTACGAGCAGTACTTC.

The chain employs TRBV24-1 and TRBJ1-5; a possible D gene is TRBD1 (5 bases). The germline V and J ends were trimmed by 0 bases and 4 bases, with 6 bases remaining between them. In germline, CDR1 is KGHDR, CDR2 SFDVKD. The CDR3 covers 14 residues. The CDR3 DNA reads as TGTGCCACCAGTGATTTGGGGGGGAATCAGCCCCAGCATTTT. This encodes CATSDLGGNQPQHF.

The chain uses TRBV5-1 and TRBJ2-1; D might be TRBD1 or TRBD2, each matching 5 bases. The CDR3 is 17 amino acids. V shed 4 bases and J shed 6 bases, with 23 bases lying between them. Germline CDR1 reads SGHRS; CDR2 reads YFSETQ. The CDR3 DNA is TGCGCCAGCAGCCTTAGATACAGCCGGGACCAAATCAATGAGCAGTTCTTC. It encodes CASSLRYSRDQINEQFF.

The count of this clone is one. The gene calls are TRBV7-3 and TRBJ1-2; maybe TRBD1 (5 bases). Germline lookup yields CDR1 SGHTA and CDR2 FQGTGA. The CDR3 spans 13 residues. Deletions cut 2 bases from V and 4 bases from J, with 8 bases between. The CDR3 DNA is TGTGCCAGCAGCTTAGGGGCCGGCTATGGCTACACCTTC. Its protein product is CASSLGAGYGYTF. Variable domain in full (rest from reference TRBV7-3 and TRBJ1-2): GAGVSQTPSNKVTEKGKYVELRCDPISGHTALYWYRQSLGQGPEFLIYFQGTGAADDSGLPNDRFFAVRPEGSVSTLKIQRTERGDSAVYLCASSLGAGYGYTFGSGTRLTVV.

The count of this clone is one. The chain links TRBV7-3 to TRBJ2-2, with 7 bases identical to TRBD1. CDR3 length equals 16 residues. CDR1 is SGHTA, CDR2 FQGTGA, per germline. V lost 1 base, J lost 6 bases, and 8 bases stayed unmatched. As DNA, the CDR3 is TGTGCCAGCAGCTTAAACCAGGGGGAAGCTTCCGGGGAGCTGTTTTTT. Translated: CASSLNQGEASGELFF.

The chain joins TRBV3-1 (or the pseudogene TRBV3-2) to TRBJ1-2; D gene ambiguous. V was clipped by 4 bases and J by 3 bases, with 6 bases between them. The CDR3 sequence is 12 residues long. The germline CDR1 and CDR2 sequences are LGHDT and YNNKEL (reference sequence). The CDR3 spells CASSLNDYGYTF. CDR3 DNA sequence: TGTGCCAGCAGCCTGAACGACTATGGCTACACCTTC.

The V and J genes are TRBV28 and TRBJ1-5; 11 positions match TRBD1. After removal of 6 bases from V and 4 bases from J, the junction contained 5 bases not matched to a gene. The CDR3 extends over 15 amino acids. Germline lookup yields CDR1 MDHEN and CDR2 SYDVKM. The CDR3 DNA reads TGTGCCAGCAGCCGGGGACAGGGGGAGAATCAGCCCCAGCATTTT. Translation: CASSRGQGENQPQHF.

The chain combines TRBV7-7 with TRBJ2-2, with 9 bases that match TRBD1. CDR1 SSHAT and CDR2 FNYEAQ come from the germline V gene (reference sequence). Unmatched junction bases numbered 12, after V lost 4 bases and J lost 3 bases. This CDR3 comprises 18 residues. CDR3 DNA: TGTGCCAGCAGCTCCGGGGTATTGGACAGGGGATACACCGGGGAGCTGTTTTTT. Translated, it gives CASSSGVLDRGYTGELFF.

The chain links TRBV14 to TRBJ1-2; D is possibly TRBD1 (6 bases). V dropped 0 bases and J dropped 2 bases, with 13 bases sitting between them. Germline CDR1 reads SGHDN; CDR2 reads FVKESK. There are 16 residues in the CDR3. The CDR3 loop is CASSQELGGRNYGYTF. In nucleotides, the CDR3 is TGTGCCAGCAGCCAAGAACTAGGGGGTAGAAACTATGGCTACACCTTC.

The rearrangement links TRBV5-1 to TRBJ2-5; 8 bases fit TRBD1. J gave up 3 bases and V 4 bases, and 2 bases lay outside the gene matches. CDR1 SGHRS and CDR2 YFSETQ come from the germline V gene. This CDR3 is 13 amino acids long. The CDR3 coding sequence is TGCGCCAGCAGCACGGACAGGGAAGAGACCCAGTACTTC. Protein product: CASSTDREETQYF.

This clone appeared a single time. This chain joins TRBV6-1 and TRBJ2-7, with TRBD1 identical over 7 bases. Germline V gene sequence: CDR1 MNHNS, CDR2 SASEGT. V dropped 1 base and J dropped 3; count of bases not matched to a gene: 6. The CDR3 runs to 15 residues. The CDR3 DNA sequence: TGTGCCAGCAGTGAAGAATCATCAGGGGGCTACGAGCAGTACTTC. This codes for CASSEESSGGYEQYF.

The CDR3 spells CASSDPRTGDTGELFF. CDR3 nucleotide sequence: TGTGCCAGCAGCGATCCAAGGACAGGGGACACCGGGGAGCTGTTTTTT. The chain combines TRBV5-5 with TRBJ2-2, with 9 bases matching TRBD1. The CDR3 is made up of 16 amino acids. The V gene's germline CDR1 is SGHKS and CDR2 YYEKEE (reference sequence). J was trimmed by 3 bases and V by 4 bases; bases with no gene match: 7.

V and J are TRBV5-1 and TRBJ2-3; possible D gene TRBD2, 6 bases. This CDR3 is built from 16 residues. Germline assignment: CDR1 SGHRS and CDR2 YFSETQ. The ends were cut back, 4 bases at V and 1 base at J, with 16 bases in the middle. In DNA form, the CDR3 reads TGCGCCAGCAGCCCCCAGGTCGGCGGGGGCACAGATACGCAGTATTTT. This encodes CASSPQVGGGTDTQYF. Combining the CDR3 with reference TRBV5-1 and TRBJ2-3 gives the whole variable domain KAGVTQTPRYLIKTRGQQVTLSCSPISGHRSVSWYQQTPGQGLQFLFEYFSETQRNKGNFPGRFSGRQFSNSRSEMNVSTLELGDSALYLCASSPQVGGGTDTQYFGPGTRLTVL.

The chain couples TRBV6-5 to TRBJ1-2; 10 nucleotides match TRBD1. The CDR3 extends over 14 amino acids. Germline V gene lookup returns CDR1 MNHEY and CDR2 SVGAGI. Unmatched junction bases numbered 7, after V lost 7 bases and J lost 5 bases. The chain's CDR3 is CASTPGGQGYGYTF. The CDR3, as DNA: TGTGCCAGCACCCCTGGGGGACAGGGGTATGGCTACACCTTC.

The rearrangement joins TRBV21-1 to TRBJ1-1; TRBD1, the table's D call, was not compared with the DNA. TRBV21-1 is a pseudogene segment. The CDR3 is made up of 16 amino acids. The CDR3 loop is CASSCKGSMGSTEAFF. CDR3 nucleotide sequence: TGTGCCAGCAGCTGTAAGGGGTCGATGGGTAGCACTGAAGCTTTCTTT.

In regard to this clone: Different DNA sequences within this sample yield the same CDR3. The rearrangement joins TRBV5-5 to TRBJ2-2; D remains ambiguous. V was trimmed by 0 bases and J by 6 bases, leaving 6 bases between them. Germline V gene lookup returns CDR1 SGHKS and CDR2 YYEKEE (reference sequence). The CDR3 contains 13 residues. CDR3 nucleotides: TGTGCCAGCAGCTTGGGGGGTCCCGGGGAGCTGTTTTTT. It codes for CASSLGGPGELFF.

The chain recombines TRBV10-3 with TRBJ1-5; maybe TRBD1 (5 bases). Germline lookup yields CDR1 ENHRY and CDR2 SYGVKD. V gave up 6 bases and J gave up 3 bases, with 9 bases separating them. The CDR3 is 13 amino acids. CDR3 nucleotide sequence: TGTGCCATCAGAGCAGGGACCAATCAGCCCCAGCATTTT. As protein: CAIRAGTNQPQHF.

The chain links TRBV6-6 to TRBJ1-5; TRBD1 aligns across 7 bases. This CDR3 contains 15 residues. V lost 6 bases, J lost 1 base, and 6 bases stayed unmatched. The germline CDR1 and CDR2 sequences are MNHNY and SVGAGI (reference sequence). The CDR3 spells CASRSGQLSNQPQHF. In DNA, the CDR3 is TGTGCCAGCAGGTCGGGACAGCTCAGCAATCAGCCCCAGCATTTT.